Described below is a single TCR beta chain sequence and its context. The sample comes from a study of blood T cell repertoires in COVID-19. Generated by immunoSEQ multiplex PCR, the TCRdb table keeps only in-frame clones and is missing some. The table shows tens of thousands of clones, with roughly 83% occurring only once. This clonotype was obtained from a man aged 50-60 years with COVID-19, enrolled during active disease. Sequencing was done on a sample of peripheral blood.

The CDR3 loop reads CATSDPTGTKAEQFF. Written as DNA, the CDR3 is TGTGCCACCAGTGATCCTACGGGGACAAAAGCCGAGCAGTTCTTC. The J gene is TRBJ2-1, the V gene TRBV24-1; a possible D gene is TRBD1 (6 bases). Germline CDR1 and CDR2: KGHDR and SFDVKD. CDR3 length equals 15 residues. The V end lost 3 bases, the J end lost 10 bases, and 18 bases lay between the germline ends.